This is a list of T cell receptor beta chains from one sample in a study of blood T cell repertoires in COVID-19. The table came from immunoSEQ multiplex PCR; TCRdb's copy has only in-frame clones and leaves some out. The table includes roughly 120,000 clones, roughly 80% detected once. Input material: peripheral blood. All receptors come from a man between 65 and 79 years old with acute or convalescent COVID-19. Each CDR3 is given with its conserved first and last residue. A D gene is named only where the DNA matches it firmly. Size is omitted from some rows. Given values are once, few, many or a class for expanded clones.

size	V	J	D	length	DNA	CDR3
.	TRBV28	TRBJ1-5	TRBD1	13	TGTGCCAGCAGTAACAGGGGTGATCAGCCCCAGCATTTT	CASSNRGDQPQHF
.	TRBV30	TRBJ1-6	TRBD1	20	TGTGCCTGGAGAGGACCGGGACAGGGAATGGAAGCCTCCTATAATTCACCCCTCCACTTT	CAWRGPGQGMEASYNSPLHF
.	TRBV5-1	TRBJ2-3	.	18	TGCGCCAGCAGCTTGGCCTTTTGGGGTATGACTAGGGCAGATACGCAGTATTTT	CASSLAFWGMTRADTQYF
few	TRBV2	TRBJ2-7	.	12	TGTGCCAGCAGGGGCGGGATTTACGAGCAGTACTTC	CASRGGIYEQYF
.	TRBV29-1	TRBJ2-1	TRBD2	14	TGCAGCGGTGCTAGCGGGTATACCTCAGGCGAGCAGTTCTTC	CSGASGYTSGEQFF
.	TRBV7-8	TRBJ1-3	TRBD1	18	TGTGCCAGCAGCTCCCATTACCCAAAGACAGGGACTGGAAACACCATATATTTT	CASSSHYPKTGTGNTIYF
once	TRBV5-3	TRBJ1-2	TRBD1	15	TGTGCCAGAAGCTTGGCGACAGGGGAGGGGTATGGCTACACCTTC	CARSLATGEGYGYTF
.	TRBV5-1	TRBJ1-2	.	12	TGCGCCAGCAGCTTGGGGCAGGGTGGCTACACCTTC	CASSLGQGGYTF
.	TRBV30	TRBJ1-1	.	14	TGTGCCTGGAGCCCCGGTAGGGGTAACACTGAAGCTTTCTTT	CAWSPGRGNTEAFF
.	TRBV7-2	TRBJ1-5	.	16	TGTGCCAGCAGCTTAGGGTCCGGGAAGGCGAGTCAGCCCCAGCATTTT	CASSLGSGKASQPQHF
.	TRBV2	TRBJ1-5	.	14	TGTGCCAGCAGTGTTTTGGAGACTAATCAGCCCCAGCATTTT	CASSVLETNQPQHF
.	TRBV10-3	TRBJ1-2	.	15	TGTGCCATCAGTGAGCCGGGGGAAGACAGCTATGGCTACACCTTC	CAISEPGEDSYGYTF
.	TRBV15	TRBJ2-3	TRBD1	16	TGTGCCACCAGCAGAGAAGGGACAGGGAGGACAGATACGCAGTATTTT	CATSREGTGRTDTQYF
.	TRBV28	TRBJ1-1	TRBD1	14	TGTGCCAGCAGTCTTTCACAGGGGTGGACTGAAGCTTTCTTT	CASSLSQGWTEAFF
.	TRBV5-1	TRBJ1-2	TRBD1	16	TGCGCCAGCAGCTTGGAGGGCGACAGGGGAAACTATGGCTACACCTTC	CASSLEGDRGNYGYTF
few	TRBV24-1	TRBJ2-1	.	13	TGTGCCACCACGAGGGTGGGTGGAAATGAGCAGTTCTTC	CATTRVGGNEQFF
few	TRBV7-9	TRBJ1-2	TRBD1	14	TGTGCCAGCAGCTTAGGAAGAGGGGGCAATGGCTACACCTTC	CASSLGRGGNGYTF
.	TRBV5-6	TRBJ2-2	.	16	TGTGCCAGCAGCTTGTACAGGGATTACAACACCGGGGAGCTGTTTTTT	CASSLYRDYNTGELFF
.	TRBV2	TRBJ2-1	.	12	TGTGCCAGCAGTGAGTCGGTGAACGAGCAGTTCTTC	CASSESVNEQFF
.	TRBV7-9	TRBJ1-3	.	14	TGTGCCAGCAGCTTGGACAGCTCTGGAAACACCATATATTTT	CASSLDSSGNTIYF
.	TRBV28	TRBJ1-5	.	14	TGTGCCAGCAGTTTGACAGGTCGAGGGCAGCCCCAGCATTTT	CASSLTGRGQPQHF
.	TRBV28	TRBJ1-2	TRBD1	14	TGTGCCAGCGGGGACAGGGTAGCTAACTATGGCTACACCTTC	CASGDRVANYGYTF
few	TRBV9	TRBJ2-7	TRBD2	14	TGTGCCAGCAGCGTTGGGACTAGGATGAACGAGCAGTACTTC	CASSVGTRMNEQYF
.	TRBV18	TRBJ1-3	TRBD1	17	TGTGCCAGCTCACCACCAGGACAGGGGAGCTCTGGAAACACCATATATTTT	CASSPPGQGSSGNTIYF
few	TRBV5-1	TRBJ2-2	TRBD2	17	TGCGCCAGCAGCTTGGAAGGGAGCCGGCGGGGGGCCGGGGAGCTGTTTTTT	CASSLEGSRRGAGELFF
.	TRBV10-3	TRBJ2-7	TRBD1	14	TGTGCCATCAGTGGGACAGGGGGGACCTACGAGCAGTACTTC	CAISGTGGTYEQYF
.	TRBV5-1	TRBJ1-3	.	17	TGCGCCAGCAGCTTGGTGGCAGGACAAAACTCTGGAAACACCATATATTTT	CASSLVAGQNSGNTIYF
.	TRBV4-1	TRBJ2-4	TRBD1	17	TGCGCCAGCAGCCAAGACAATCGGGACAGGGTCTTCGACATTCAGTACTTC	CASSQDNRDRVFDIQYF
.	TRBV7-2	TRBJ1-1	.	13	TGTGCCAGCAGCCAGCGATCGAACACTGAAGCTTTCTTT	CASSQRSNTEAFF